The TCR beta chain under discussion was sequenced for a study of T cell repertoires in cytomegalovirus infection. Overall study context: CMV epitopes, recently identified HLA-C-restricted and well-studied HLA-B-restricted, were used. Matching HLA type, along with CMV infection, was indicated by public TCR beta signatures. Findings and caveats of the study: HLA-C-restricted TCR beta clonotypes specific for CMV led the ex vivo response. Based on cumulative public TCR beta family frequency, carriers of CMV plus the relevant HLA were identified.

TCRdb reprocessed the reads via MiXCR and lists one record per CDR3 protein. The data contain roughly 500,000 distinct CDR3 sequences, about 33% of them singletons. The length of the CDR3 is 15 residues. The germline CDR1 and CDR2 sequences are MDHEN and SYDVKM. Deletions cut 2 bases from V and 2 bases from J, with 7 bases between. This clonotype was seen only a few times. Its specificity is not known. The V call is TRBV28, the J call TRBJ2-6; no reliable D call. The sequencing used cultured PBMCs, collected from culture after CMV antigen stimulation. The TCR comes from a human donor in good health (CMV status not recorded). Some clones in this sample may be carry-over from other donors' samples. CDR3 bases: TGTGCCAGCAGTTTAGCCAAGGCTGGGGCCAACGTCCTGACTTTC. This encodes CASSLAKAGANVLTF.